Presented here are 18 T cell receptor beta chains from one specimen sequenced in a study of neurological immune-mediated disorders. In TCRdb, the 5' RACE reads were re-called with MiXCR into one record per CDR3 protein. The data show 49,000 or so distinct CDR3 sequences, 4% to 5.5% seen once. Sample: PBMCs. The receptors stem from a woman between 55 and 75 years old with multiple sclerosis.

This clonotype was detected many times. DNA of the CDR3: TGCAGCGTTGGAGCTAACTATGGCTACACCTTC. Its protein is CSVGANYGYTF. The rearrangement uses TRBV29-1 and TRBJ1-2; no definite D call. Germline V gene data show CDR1 as SQVTM and CDR2 as ANQGSEA. There are 11 residues in the CDR3. With 4 bases removed from V and 0 bases from J, the gap between germline ends came to 3 bases.

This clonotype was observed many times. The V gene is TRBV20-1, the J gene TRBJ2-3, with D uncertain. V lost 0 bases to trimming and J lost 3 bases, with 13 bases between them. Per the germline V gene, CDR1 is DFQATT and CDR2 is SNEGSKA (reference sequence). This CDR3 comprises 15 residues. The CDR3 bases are TGCAGTGCTAGAGATCCTAACCCGGAGACAGATACGCAGTATTTT. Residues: CSARDPNPETDTQYF.

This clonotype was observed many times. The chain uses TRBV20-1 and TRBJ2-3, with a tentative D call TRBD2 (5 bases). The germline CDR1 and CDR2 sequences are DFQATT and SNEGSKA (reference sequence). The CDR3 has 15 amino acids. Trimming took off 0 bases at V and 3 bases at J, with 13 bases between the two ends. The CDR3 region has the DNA TGCAGTGCTAGAGATCAGAGGGCCTCGACAGATACGCAGTATTTT. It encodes CSARDQRASTDTQYF.

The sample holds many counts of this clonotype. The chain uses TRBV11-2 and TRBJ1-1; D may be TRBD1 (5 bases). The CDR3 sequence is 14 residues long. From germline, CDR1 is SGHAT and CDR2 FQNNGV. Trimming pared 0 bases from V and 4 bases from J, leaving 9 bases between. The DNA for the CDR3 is TGTGCCAGCAGCTTAGAGGGGGGACCCACTGAAGCTTTCTTT. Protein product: CASSLEGGPTEAFF. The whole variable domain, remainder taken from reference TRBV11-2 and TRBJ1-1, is EAGVAQSPRYKIIEKRQSVAFWCNPISGHATLYWYQQILGQGPKLLIQFQNNGVVDDSQLPKDRFSAERLKGVDSTLKIQPAKLEDSAVYLCASSLEGGPTEAFFGQGTRLTVV.

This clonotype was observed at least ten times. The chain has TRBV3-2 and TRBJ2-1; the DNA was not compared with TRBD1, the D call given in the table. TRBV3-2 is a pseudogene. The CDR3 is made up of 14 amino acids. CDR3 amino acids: CASSPPAAYNEQFF. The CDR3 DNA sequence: TGTGCCAGCAGCCCCCCGGCAGCGTACAATGAGCAGTTCTTC.

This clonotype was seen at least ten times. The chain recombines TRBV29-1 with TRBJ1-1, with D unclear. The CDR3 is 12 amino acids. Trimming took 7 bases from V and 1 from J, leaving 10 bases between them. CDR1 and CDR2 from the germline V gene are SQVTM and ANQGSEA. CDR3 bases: TGCAGCGCTATATTGGGGAACACTGAAGCTTTCTTT. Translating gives CSAILGNTEAFF.

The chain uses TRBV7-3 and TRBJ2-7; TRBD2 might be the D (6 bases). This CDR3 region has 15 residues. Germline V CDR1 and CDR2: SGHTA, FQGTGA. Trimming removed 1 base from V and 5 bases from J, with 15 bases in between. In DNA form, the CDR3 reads TGTGCCAGCAGCTTAAGCGGACTGGAGGGCAACGAGCAGTACTTC. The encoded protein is CASSLSGLEGNEQYF.

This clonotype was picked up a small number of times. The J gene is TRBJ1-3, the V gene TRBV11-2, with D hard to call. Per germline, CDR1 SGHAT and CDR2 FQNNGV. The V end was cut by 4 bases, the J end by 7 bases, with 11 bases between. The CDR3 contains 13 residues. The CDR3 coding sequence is TGTGCCAGCAGCTGGGCTTCGCTGAACACCATATATTTT. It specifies CASSWASLNTIYF.

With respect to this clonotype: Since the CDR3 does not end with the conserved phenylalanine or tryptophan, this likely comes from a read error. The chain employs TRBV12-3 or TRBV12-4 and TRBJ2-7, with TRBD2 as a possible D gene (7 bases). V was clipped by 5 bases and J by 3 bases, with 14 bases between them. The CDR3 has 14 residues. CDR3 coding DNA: TGTGCCAGCAGTGTCCGGGGGGCCCTCTACGAGCAGTACTGC. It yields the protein CASSVRGALYEQYC.

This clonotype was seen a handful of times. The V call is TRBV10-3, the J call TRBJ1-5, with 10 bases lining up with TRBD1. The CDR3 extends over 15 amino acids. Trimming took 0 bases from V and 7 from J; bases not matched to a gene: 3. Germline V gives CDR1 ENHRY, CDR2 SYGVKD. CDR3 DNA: TGTGCCATCAGTGAGTCGGGGGACAGGGGCCAGCCCCAGCATTTT. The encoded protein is CAISESGDRGQPQHF.

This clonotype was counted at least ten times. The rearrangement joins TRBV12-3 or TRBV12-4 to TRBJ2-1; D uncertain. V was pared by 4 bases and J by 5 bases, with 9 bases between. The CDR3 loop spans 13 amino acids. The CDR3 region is CASSSGNNNEQFF. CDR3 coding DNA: TGTGCCAGCAGTTCGGGTAACAACAATGAGCAGTTCTTC.

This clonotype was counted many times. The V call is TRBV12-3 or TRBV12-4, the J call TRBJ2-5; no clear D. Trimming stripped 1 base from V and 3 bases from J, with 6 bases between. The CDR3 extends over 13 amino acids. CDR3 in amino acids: CASSLEVEETQYF. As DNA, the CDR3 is TGTGCCAGCAGTTTAGAGGTAGAAGAGACCCAGTACTTC.

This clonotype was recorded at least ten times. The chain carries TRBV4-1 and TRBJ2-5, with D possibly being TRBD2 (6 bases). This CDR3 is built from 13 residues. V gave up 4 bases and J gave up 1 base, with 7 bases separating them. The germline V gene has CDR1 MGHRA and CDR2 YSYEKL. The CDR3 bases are TGCGCCAGCAGCCGTAGCGGCCAAGAGACCCAGTACTTC. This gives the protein CASSRSGQETQYF.

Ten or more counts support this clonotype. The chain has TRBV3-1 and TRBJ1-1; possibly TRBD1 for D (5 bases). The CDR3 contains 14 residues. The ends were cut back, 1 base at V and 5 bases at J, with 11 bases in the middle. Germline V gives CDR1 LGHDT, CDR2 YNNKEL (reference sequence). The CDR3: CASSQAEEGTEAFF. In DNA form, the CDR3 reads TGTGCCAGCAGCCAAGCGGAGGAGGGGACTGAAGCTTTCTTT.

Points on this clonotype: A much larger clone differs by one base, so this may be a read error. CDR3: CVSSAGGLGGDTQYF. In DNA, the CDR3 is TGTGTCAGCAGCGCAGGGGGACTAGGAGGAGATACGCAGTATTTT. This chain uses TRBV9 with TRBJ2-3, with D tentatively TRBD2 (8 bases). CDR1 is SGDLS, CDR2 YYNGEE, per germline. This CDR3 contains 15 residues. Looking up the rest from reference TRBV9 and TRBJ2-3 gives the full variable domain: DSGVTQTPKHLITATGQRVTLRCSPRSGDLSVYWYQQSLDQGLQFLIQYYNGEERAKGNILERFSAQQFPDLHSELNLSSLELGDSALYFCVSSAGGLGGDTQYFGPGTRLTVL.

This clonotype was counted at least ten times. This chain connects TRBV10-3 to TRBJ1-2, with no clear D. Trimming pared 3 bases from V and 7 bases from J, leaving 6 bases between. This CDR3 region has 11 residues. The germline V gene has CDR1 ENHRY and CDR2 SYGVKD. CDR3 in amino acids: CAISDPPGYTF. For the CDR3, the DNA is TGTGCCATCAGTGATCCCCCTGGCTACACCTTC.

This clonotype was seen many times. The CDR3 DNA sequence: TGTGCCAGCAGCTCGGCCGTACTAGCGGTACAAGAGACCCAGTACTTC. Its translation: CASSSAVLAVQETQYF. This chain connects TRBV7-9 to TRBJ2-5; TRBD2 aligns across 8 bases. The CDR3 contains 16 residues. Germline CDR1 reads SEHNR; CDR2 reads FQNEAQ (reference sequence). V lost 4 bases to trimming and J lost 2 bases; unmatched junction nucleotides: 9.

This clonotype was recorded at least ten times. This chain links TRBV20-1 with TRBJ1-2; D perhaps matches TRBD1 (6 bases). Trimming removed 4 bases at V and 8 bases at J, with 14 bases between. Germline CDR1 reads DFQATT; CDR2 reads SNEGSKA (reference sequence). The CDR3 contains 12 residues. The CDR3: CSATPGEGGYTF. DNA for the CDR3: TGCAGTGCTACCCCAGGGGAGGGCGGCTACACCTTC.